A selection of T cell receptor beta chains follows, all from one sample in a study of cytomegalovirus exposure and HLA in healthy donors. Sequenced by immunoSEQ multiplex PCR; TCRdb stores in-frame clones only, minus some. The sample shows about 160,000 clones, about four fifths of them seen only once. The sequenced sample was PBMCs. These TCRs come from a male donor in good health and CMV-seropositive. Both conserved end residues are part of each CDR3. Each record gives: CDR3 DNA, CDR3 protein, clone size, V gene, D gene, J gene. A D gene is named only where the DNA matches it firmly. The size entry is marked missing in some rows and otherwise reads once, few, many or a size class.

CDR3nt: TGTGCCCTCGGCGACGGACGGACTAGCAACAGCGAGCAGTACTTC
CDR3aa: CALGDGRTSNSEQYF
abundance: once
v_gene: TRBV10-3
d_gene: TRBD2
j_gene: TRBJ2-7

CDR3nt: TGTGCCTGGAGTCTCACCTCGGGGGGTAAGGGTTGGGGACAGTACTTC
CDR3aa: CAWSLTSGGKGWGQYF
abundance: .
v_gene: TRBV30
d_gene: TRBD2
j_gene: TRBJ2-7

CDR3nt: TGCGCCAGCAGCTCCGGGACTGGGGCCAACGTCCTGACTTTC
CDR3aa: CASSSGTGANVLTF
abundance: once
v_gene: TRBV5-1
d_gene: .
j_gene: TRBJ2-6

CDR3nt: TGCGCCAGCAGCTTAGCACTAGCGGGGGGAGAGACCCAGTACTTC
CDR3aa: CASSLALAGGETQYF
abundance: .
v_gene: TRBV5-1
d_gene: TRBD2
j_gene: TRBJ2-5

CDR3nt: TGTGCCATCAGGGGGGGAAGCACAGATACGCAGTATTTT
CDR3aa: CAIRGGSTDTQYF
abundance: .
v_gene: TRBV10-3
d_gene: .
j_gene: TRBJ2-3

CDR3nt: TGTGCCAGTAGGCAGGGAGAGACCCAGTACTTC
CDR3aa: CASRQGETQYF
abundance: .
v_gene: TRBV19
d_gene: .
j_gene: TRBJ2-5

CDR3nt: TGTGCCAGCAGCTTAGCGGTGACAGGGAGGTATGGCTACACCTTC
CDR3aa: CASSLAVTGRYGYTF
abundance: .
v_gene: TRBV7-2
d_gene: TRBD1
j_gene: TRBJ1-2

CDR3nt: TGTGCCAGCAGCTTTCAGACATCGAACACTGAAGCTTTCTTT
CDR3aa: CASSFQTSNTEAFF
abundance: .
v_gene: TRBV5-5
d_gene: .
j_gene: TRBJ1-1

CDR3nt: TGTGCCAGCAGCTTAGCCGGGACATCTGAAGCTTTCTTT
CDR3aa: CASSLAGTSEAFF
abundance: .
v_gene: TRBV7-9
d_gene: .
j_gene: TRBJ1-1

CDR3nt: TGTGCCAGCAGCCAAGTGGCAGGGGGCGCCCCTATGTATGGCTACACCTTC
CDR3aa: CASSQVAGGAPMYGYTF
abundance: .
v_gene: TRBV5-5
d_gene: TRBD1
j_gene: TRBJ1-2

CDR3nt: TGCGCCAGCGGAAGACAGTCCAAAGATGGCTACACCTTC
CDR3aa: CASGRQSKDGYTF
abundance: few
v_gene: TRBV5-1
d_gene: .
j_gene: TRBJ1-2

CDR3nt: TGTGCCAGCAGTTTTTTAGGGGTCTTTGACTATGGCTACACCTTC
CDR3aa: CASSFLGVFDYGYTF
abundance: .
v_gene: TRBV28
d_gene: .
j_gene: TRBJ1-2

CDR3nt: TGTGCCAGCAGTTCCCCAAAGGCTGGAGGAGGCGGCGAGCAGTACTTC
CDR3aa: CASSSPKAGGGGEQYF
abundance: once
v_gene: TRBV6-5
d_gene: .
j_gene: TRBJ2-7

CDR3nt: TGTGCCAGCAGTGCTCAGACAGGGAAGAACACTGAAGCTTTCTTT
CDR3aa: CASSAQTGKNTEAFF
abundance: few
v_gene: TRBV28
d_gene: TRBD1
j_gene: TRBJ1-1

CDR3nt: TGCGCCAGCAGCCCAGGGGTTAACACCGGGGAGCTGTTTTTT
CDR3aa: CASSPGVNTGELFF
abundance: .
v_gene: TRBV4-1
d_gene: .
j_gene: TRBJ2-2